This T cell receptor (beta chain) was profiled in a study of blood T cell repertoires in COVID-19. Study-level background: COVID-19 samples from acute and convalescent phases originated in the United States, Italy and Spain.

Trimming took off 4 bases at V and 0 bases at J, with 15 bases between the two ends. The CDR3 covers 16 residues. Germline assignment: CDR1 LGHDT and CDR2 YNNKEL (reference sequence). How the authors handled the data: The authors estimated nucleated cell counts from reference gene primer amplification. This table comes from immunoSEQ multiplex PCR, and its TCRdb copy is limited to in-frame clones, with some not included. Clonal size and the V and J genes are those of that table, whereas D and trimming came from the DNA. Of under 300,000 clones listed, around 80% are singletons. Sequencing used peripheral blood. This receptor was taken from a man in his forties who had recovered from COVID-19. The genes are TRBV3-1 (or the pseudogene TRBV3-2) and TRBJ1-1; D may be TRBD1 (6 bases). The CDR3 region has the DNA TGTGCCAGCAGCCGGAACCCGGGACAACTGAACACTGAAGCTTTCTTT. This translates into CASSRNPGQLNTEAFF.